The sample holds many counts of the clone carrying this T cell receptor beta chain. Other nucleotide sequences from this sample produce the same CDR3. Treatment given: oral pan-JAK inhibitor, 5-10 mg twice daily. Lesional scalp punch biopsies and peripheral blood came from alopecia areata patients. This specimen belongs to a study of CD8+ T cells in alopecia areata. Sequencing relied on a cDNA template that was reverse transcribed from extracted RNA. Only in-frame clones appear in the TCRdb table, and some are missing; sequencing was by immunoSEQ multiplex PCR. The profile shows around 180,000 clones, roughly 70% of them singletons. Trimming cost V 6 bases and J 3 bases, with 16 bases left between them. Looked up from germline, CDR1 is SQVTM and CDR2 is ANQGSEA. The CDR3 has 14 amino acids.

Sequenced material: CD4+ T cells sorted from blood, taken around week 50, from a patient treated with tofacitinib. J is TRBJ2-3 and V is TRBV29-1; tentatively, D is TRBD1 (6 bases). This sequence originates from a human donor with alopecia areata. The CDR3, as DNA: TGCAGCGTCGAAAAGGGTAGGGGGACAGATACGCAGTATTTT. It specifies CSVEKGRGTDTQYF.